These T cell receptor beta chains were read from a single sample in a study of OX40 agonist ivuxolimab in advanced cancers. TCRdb's table, derived via immunoSEQ multiplex PCR, lists solely in-frame clones and lacks some. The data contain 35,000 to 40,000 clones, more than 60% of them seen just once; the ten biggest clones take up 9.5% to 15%. The sample in question was CD4+ or CD8+ T cells sorted from blood, obtained in a trial of the OX40 agonist ivuxolimab. These receptors all come from an adult with an advanced solid tumor such as melanoma, head and neck, liver or kidney cancer. Both conserved end residues are part of each CDR3. D genes are given only for firm matches. Expanded clones get a size class; other rows say once, few or many, or leave the size out.

clone_size,j_call,v_call,d_call,cdr3_nt,cdr3_aa
-,TRBJ2-1,TRBV7-3,-,TGTGCCAGCAGCTTAGACCAGGGACGGGGTGAGCAGTTCTTC,CASSLDQGRGEQFF
few,TRBJ2-7,TRBV29-1,-,TGCAGCGTCCAGGACGGTGGCTCCTACGAGCAGTACTTC,CSVQDGGSYEQYF
-,TRBJ2-7,TRBV5-1,TRBD2,TGCGCCAGCGGCGGGAGCTCCTACGAGCAGTACTTC,CASGGSSYEQYF
-,TRBJ1-4,TRBV30,-,TGTGCCTGGAGTGTAACCGTTAATGAAAAACTGTTTTTT,CAWSVTVNEKLFF
few,TRBJ2-1,TRBV2,-,TGTGCCACAAAAAGGGGAGTCCAGGGAGTCAATGAGCAGTTCTTC,CATKRGVQGVNEQFF
-,TRBJ2-1,TRBV28,-,TGTGCCAGCAGTTTATCCCATCTTATTAGTTCCTACAATGAGCAGTTCTTC,CASSLSHLISSYNEQFF
-,TRBJ2-1,TRBV6-5,TRBD1,TGTGCCAGCAGTCGGGACAGGGGGAACAATGAGCAGTTCTTC,CASSRDRGNNEQFF
-,TRBJ2-5,TRBV5-4,-,TGTGCCAGCAGCATATCGACGGGCCAAGAGACCCAGTACTTC,CASSISTGQETQYF
once,TRBJ1-3,TRBV4-1,TRBD1,TGCGCCAGCAGCCAAGAAGGCAGGGGGGGAGGAAACACCATATATTTT,CASSQEGRGGGNTIYF
few,TRBJ2-1,TRBV27,TRBD2,TGTGCCAGCAGTTCCTATAGCGGGGGGAATGAGCAGTTCTTC,CASSSYSGGNEQFF
few,TRBJ2-7,TRBV14,-,TGTGCCAGCAGCCAAGGCAAAGGGTTTGGACAGCAGTACTTC,CASSQGKGFGQQYF